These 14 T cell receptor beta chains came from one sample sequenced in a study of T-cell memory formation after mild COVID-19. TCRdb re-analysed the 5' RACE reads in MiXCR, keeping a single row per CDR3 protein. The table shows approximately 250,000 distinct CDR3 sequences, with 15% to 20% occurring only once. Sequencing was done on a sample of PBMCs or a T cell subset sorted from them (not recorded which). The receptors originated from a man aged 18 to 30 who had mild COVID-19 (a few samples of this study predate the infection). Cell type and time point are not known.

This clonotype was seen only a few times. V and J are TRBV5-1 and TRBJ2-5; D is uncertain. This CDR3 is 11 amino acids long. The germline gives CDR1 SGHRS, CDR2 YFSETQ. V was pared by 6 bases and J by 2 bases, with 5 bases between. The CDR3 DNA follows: TGCGCCAGCATGGAGCAAGAGACCCAGTACTTC. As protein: CASMEQETQYF.

For the CDR3, the DNA is TGTGCCAGCAGTTCTCGGACCCCTTCCGAGCAGTACTTC. The encoded protein is CASSSRTPSEQYF. This chain connects TRBV6-2 or TRBV6-3 to TRBJ2-7; D is unclear. The germline V and J ends were trimmed by 4 bases and 6 bases, with 13 bases remaining between them. The germline V gene encodes CDR1 MNHEY and CDR2 SVGEGT. This CDR3 is built from 13 residues.

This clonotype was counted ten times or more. The CDR3 DNA reads as TGTGCCAGCAGTCGCGAGACAGGAGGAACTAATGAAAAACTGTTTTTT. Its protein is CASSRETGGTNEKLFF. This chain links TRBV6-1 with TRBJ1-4; D perhaps matches TRBD1 (6 bases). The CDR3 totals 16 residues. V was shortened by 5 bases and J by 1 base, with 14 bases between the two germline ends. The germline gives CDR1 MNHNS, CDR2 SASEGT.

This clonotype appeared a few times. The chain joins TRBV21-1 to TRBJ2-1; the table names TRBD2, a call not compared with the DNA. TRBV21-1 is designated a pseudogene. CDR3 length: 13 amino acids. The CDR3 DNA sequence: TGTGCCAGCAGCTGCCCCGGGTCCAGCGAGCAGTTCTTC. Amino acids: CASSCPGSSEQFF.

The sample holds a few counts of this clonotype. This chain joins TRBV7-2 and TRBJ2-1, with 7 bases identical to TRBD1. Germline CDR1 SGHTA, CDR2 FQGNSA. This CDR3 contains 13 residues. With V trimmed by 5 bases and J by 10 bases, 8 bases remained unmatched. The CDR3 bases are TGTGCCAGCAGCCCGGGACAGCTGCTCGAGCAGTTCTTC. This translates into CASSPGQLLEQFF.

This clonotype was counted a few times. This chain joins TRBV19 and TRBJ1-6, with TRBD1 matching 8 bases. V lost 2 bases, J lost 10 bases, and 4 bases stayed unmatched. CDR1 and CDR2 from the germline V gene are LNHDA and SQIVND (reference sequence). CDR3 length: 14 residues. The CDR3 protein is CASSIPGGESPLHF. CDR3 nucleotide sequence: TGTGCCAGTAGTATACCAGGGGGCGAATCACCCCTCCACTTT.

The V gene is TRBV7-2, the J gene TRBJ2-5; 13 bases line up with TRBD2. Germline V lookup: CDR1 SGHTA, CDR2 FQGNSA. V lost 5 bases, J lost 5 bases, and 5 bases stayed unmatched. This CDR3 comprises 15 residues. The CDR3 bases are TGTGCCAGCAGCGGGGGACTAGCGGGGCGGGAGACCCAGTACTTC. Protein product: CASSGGLAGRETQYF.

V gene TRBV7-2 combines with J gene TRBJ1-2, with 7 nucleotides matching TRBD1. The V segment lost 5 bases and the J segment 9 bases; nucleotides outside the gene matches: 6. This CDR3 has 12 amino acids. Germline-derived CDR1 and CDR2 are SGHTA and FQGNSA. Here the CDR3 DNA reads TGTGCCAGCAGCCTCCGGACAGGCCGCTACACCTTC. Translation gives CASSLRTGRYTF.

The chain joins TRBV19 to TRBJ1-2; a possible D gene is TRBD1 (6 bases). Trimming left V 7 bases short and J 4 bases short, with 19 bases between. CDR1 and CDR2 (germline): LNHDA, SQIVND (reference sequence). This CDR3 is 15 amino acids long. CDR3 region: CASNPSAGAGYGYTF. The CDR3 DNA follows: TGTGCCAGTAACCCTTCGGCAGGGGCAGGCTATGGCTACACCTTC.

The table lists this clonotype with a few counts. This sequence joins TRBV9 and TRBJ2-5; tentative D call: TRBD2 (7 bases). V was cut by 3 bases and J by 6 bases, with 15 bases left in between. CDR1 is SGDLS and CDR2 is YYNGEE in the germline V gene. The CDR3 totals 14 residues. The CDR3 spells CASSARGGLQTQYF. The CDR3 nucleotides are TGTGCCAGCAGCGCGAGGGGGGGGCTACAGACCCAGTACTTC.

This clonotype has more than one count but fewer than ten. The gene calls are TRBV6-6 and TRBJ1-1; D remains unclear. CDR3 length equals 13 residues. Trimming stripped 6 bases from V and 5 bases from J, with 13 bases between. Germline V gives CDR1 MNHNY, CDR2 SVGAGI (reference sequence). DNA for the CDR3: TGTGCCAGCAGCCTGACCCAGAGGACTGAAGCTTTCTTT. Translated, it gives CASSLTQRTEAFF.

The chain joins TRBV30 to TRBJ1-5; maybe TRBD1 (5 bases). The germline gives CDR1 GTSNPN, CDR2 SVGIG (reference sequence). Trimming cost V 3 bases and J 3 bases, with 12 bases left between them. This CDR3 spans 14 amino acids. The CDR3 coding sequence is TGTGCCTGGAGGGGGGGAGCGGACAATCAGCCCCAGCATTTT. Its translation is CAWRGGADNQPQHF.

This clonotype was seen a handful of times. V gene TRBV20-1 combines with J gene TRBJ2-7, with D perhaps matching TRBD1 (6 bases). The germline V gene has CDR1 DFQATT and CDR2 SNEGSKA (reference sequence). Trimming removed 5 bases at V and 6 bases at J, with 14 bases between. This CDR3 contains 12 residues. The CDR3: CSAPGQTSEQYF. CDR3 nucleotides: TGCAGTGCTCCGGGACAAACCTCCGAGCAGTACTTC.

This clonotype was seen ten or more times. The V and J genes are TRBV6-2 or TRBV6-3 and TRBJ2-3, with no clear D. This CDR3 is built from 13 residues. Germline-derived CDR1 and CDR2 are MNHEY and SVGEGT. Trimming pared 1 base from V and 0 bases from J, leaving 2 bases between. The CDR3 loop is CASSYWSTDTQYF. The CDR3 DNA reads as TGTGCCAGCAGTTACTGGAGCACAGATACGCAGTATTTT.